This T cell receptor beta chain came from a study of identifying expanded T cells in peripheral blood. Study results and limitations: Over about two and four weeks, about 17 and 20 clones changed, versus roughly 1.1 between replicates. Variance in clone template counts between approximately 2-week samples significantly increased with total template count across all healthy donors.

To note about this clone: Its matching antigen is unknown.

Healthy donors had no documented immune events, such as infections, while sampled. Assay: immunoSEQ multiplex PCR; the TCRdb copy retains only in-frame clones and omits some. The profile covers roughly 100,000 clones, with roughly 90% appearing a single time and around 3.8% taken by the ten largest. Trimming removed 4 bases from V and 8 bases from J, with 8 bases in between. The CDR3 sequence is 12 residues long. Germline V gene lookup returns CDR1 SEHNR and CDR2 FQNEAQ (reference sequence). The origin of this receptor is a person aged 18 to 75 in good health. The sequenced sample consisted of blood. The rearrangement uses TRBV7-9 and TRBJ2-2; TRBD2 might be the D (6 bases). The CDR3 spells CASSSGLGELFF. CDR3 bases: TGTGCCAGCAGCTCAGGACTAGGGGAGCTGTTTTTT. Drawing the rest from reference TRBV7-9 and TRBJ2-2, the complete variable domain is DTGVSQNPRHKITKRGQNVTFRCDPISEHNRLYWYRQTLGQGPEFLTYFQNEAQLEKSRLLSDRFSAERPKGSFSTLEIQRTEQGDSAMYLCASSSGLGELFFGEGSRLTVL.